Sequencing of this T cell receptor (beta chain) was carried out in a study of CD8+CD57+ T cells in acquired aplastic anemia. General observations from the study: Levels of CD8+ Simpson's diversity were not significantly distinct in patients versus controls.

The template for TCR beta VDJ and CDR3 sequence profiling was genomic DNA. MiXCR, run by TCRdb on the reads, gives a single entry per CDR3 protein. The data show roughly 180,000 distinct CDR3 sequences, 50% to 65% seen once. Patients included in sequencing had previously demonstrated CD8+CD57+ cell expansion by flow cytometry. Of note for this clonotype: Its antigen is not known. A read error may be the cause here, since a much bigger clone is one base away.

Germline CDR1 MNHEY, CDR2 SVGAGI. CDR3 length: 15 amino acids. The sample taken for sequencing was sorted CD4+, CD8+, or CD8+CD57+ T cells (not recorded which) from PBMCs. The receptor comes from a human donor with aplastic anemia. This chain connects TRBV6-5 to TRBJ1-1; TRBD1 matches 11 bases. In DNA, the CDR3 is TGTGCCACCAGTCTCATCTCGGGGGACAGGGGGTTTGCTTTCTTT. It specifies CATSLISGDRGFAFF.